This T cell receptor (beta chain) is from a study of breast tumors, draining lymph nodes, adjacent tissues. General observations from the study: That most tumor T cells come from lymph nodes remained unproven.

Axillary draining lymph nodes of breast cancer patients supplied the node samples. This clonotype was found many times. Antigen specificity is unknown. TCRdb analysed the multiplex PCR reads with MiXCR anew, one entry per CDR3 protein. The table includes about 180,000 distinct CDR3 sequences, around 35% detected once. Sample: axillary lymph node tissue. This TCR was sampled from a female donor with breast cancer. Some clones in this sample may be carry-over from other donors' samples.

Here the CDR3 DNA reads TGTGCCAGCAGCCGAAGCAATCAGCCCCAGCATTTT. Amino acid sequence: CASSRSNQPQHF. This chain connects TRBV7-2 to TRBJ1-5; D unclear. Germline CDR1 SGHTA, CDR2 FQGNSA. V was clipped by 5 bases and J by 1 base, with 3 bases between them. This CDR3 has 12 residues.